Below are 5 T cell receptor beta chains sequenced from a single sample in a study of control samples from healthy donors and cancer patients. This table comes from immunoSEQ multiplex PCR, and its TCRdb copy is limited to in-frame clones, with some not included. The repertoire consists of about 130,000 clones, with roughly 87% occurring once and the leading ten covering 1.5% to 2%. The sequenced sample was blood. These receptors were collected from a young man in good health.

In its sample, this clone was seen once. Additional DNA sequences in this sample encode the identical CDR3. The gene calls are TRBV28 and TRBJ2-2, with 7 bases lining up with TRBD1. Germline lookup yields CDR1 MDHEN and CDR2 SYDVKM. The CDR3 loop spans 15 amino acids. J was trimmed by 7 bases and V by 7 bases; bases with no gene match: 12. CDR3 protein: CASTPDRKRVGELFF. CDR3 sequence (DNA): TGTGCCAGCACCCCGGACAGGAAGCGCGTCGGGGAGCTGTTTTTT.

The gene calls are TRBV27 and TRBJ2-6; 9 bases fit TRBD2. Germline CDR1 reads MNHEY; CDR2 reads SMNVEV (reference sequence). V was clipped by 5 bases and J by 5 bases; unmatched bases: 10. This CDR3 has 17 residues. The CDR3 DNA reads TGTGCCAGCAGTGCGGGACTAGCCAGAACAAGGGCCAACGTCCTGACTTTC. It codes for CASSAGLARTRANVLTF. Combining the CDR3 with reference TRBV27 and TRBJ2-6 gives the whole variable domain EAQVTQNPRYLITVTGKKLTVTCSQNMNHEYMSWYRQDPGLGLRQIYYSMNVEVTDKGDVPEGYKVSRKEKRNFPLILESPSPNQTSLYFCASSAGLARTRANVLTFGAGSRLTVL.

This chain connects TRBV6-5 to TRBJ1-2; D unresolved. The germline V gene encodes CDR1 MNHEY and CDR2 SVGAGI. V was cut by 0 bases and J by 0 bases, with 8 bases left in between. The length of the CDR3 is 15 residues. The DNA for the CDR3 is TGTGCCAGCAGTTACTCTGCCAGGACTAACTATGGCTACACCTTC. Translating it yields CASSYSARTNYGYTF.

The rearrangement uses TRBV7-6 and TRBJ2-3, with 14 bases lining up with TRBD2. This CDR3 region has 16 residues. Trimming took 5 bases from V and 5 from J; bases not matched to a gene: 6. Germline CDR1 SGHVS, CDR2 FNYEAQ. The DNA of the CDR3 is TGTGCCAGCAGCCTAGGACTAGCGGGAGGTATAGATACGCAGTATTTT. Its translation is CASSLGLAGGIDTQYF.

The chain recombines TRBV11-2 with TRBJ2-1; 8 nucleotides align to TRBD2. Germline V gene data show CDR1 as SGHAT and CDR2 as FQNNGV. This CDR3 contains 18 residues. Trimming removed 3 bases from V and 6 bases from J; junction bases left unmatched: 16. The CDR3 sequence is CASSFTWILSGRANEQFF. CDR3 DNA: TGTGCCAGCAGCTTTACGTGGATTCTGAGCGGGAGAGCCAATGAGCAGTTCTTC.